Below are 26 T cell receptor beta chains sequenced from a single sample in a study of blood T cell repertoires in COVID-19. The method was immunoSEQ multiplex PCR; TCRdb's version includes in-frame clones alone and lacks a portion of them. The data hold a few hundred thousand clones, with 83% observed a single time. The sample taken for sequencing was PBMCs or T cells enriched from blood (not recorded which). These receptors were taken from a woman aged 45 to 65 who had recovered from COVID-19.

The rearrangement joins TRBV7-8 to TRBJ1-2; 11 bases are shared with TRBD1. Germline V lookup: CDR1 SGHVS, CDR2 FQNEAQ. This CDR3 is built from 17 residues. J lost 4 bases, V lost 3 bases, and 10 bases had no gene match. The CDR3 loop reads CASSFQPGTGGVYGYTF. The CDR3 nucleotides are TGTGCCAGCAGCTTCCAACCCGGGACAGGGGGGGTCTATGGCTACACCTTC.

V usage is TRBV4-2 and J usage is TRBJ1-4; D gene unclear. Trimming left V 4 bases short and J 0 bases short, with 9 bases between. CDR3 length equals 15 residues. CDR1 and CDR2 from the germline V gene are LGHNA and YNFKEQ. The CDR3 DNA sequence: TGTGCCAGCAGCCCTTACAGCCCAACTAATGAAAAACTGTTTTTT. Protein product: CASSPYSPTNEKLFF.

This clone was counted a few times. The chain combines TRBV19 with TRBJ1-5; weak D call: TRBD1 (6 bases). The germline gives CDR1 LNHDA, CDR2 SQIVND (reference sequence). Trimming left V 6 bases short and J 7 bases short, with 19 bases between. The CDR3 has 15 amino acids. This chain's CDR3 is CASSAGGTVSQPQHF. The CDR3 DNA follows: TGTGCCAGTAGCGCGGGGGGCACCGTCAGCCAGCCCCAGCATTTT.

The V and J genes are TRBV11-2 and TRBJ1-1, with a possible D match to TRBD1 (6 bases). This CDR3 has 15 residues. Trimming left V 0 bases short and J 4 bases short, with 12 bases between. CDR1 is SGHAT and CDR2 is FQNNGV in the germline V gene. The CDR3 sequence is CASSLEDSGVTEAFF. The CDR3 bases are TGTGCCAGCAGCTTAGAGGACTCAGGGGTCACTGAAGCTTTCTTT.

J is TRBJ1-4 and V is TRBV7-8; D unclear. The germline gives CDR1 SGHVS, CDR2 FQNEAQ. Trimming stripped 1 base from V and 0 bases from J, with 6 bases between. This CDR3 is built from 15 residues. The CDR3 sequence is CASSLDHSTNEKLFF. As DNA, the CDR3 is TGTGCCAGCAGCTTAGATCATTCAACTAATGAAAAACTGTTTTTT.

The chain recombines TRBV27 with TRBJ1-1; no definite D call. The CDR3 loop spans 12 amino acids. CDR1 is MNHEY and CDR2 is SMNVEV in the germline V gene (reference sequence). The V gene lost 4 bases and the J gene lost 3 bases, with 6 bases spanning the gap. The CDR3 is CASSSRDTEAFF. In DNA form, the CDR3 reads TGTGCCAGCAGTTCTCGGGACACTGAAGCTTTCTTT.

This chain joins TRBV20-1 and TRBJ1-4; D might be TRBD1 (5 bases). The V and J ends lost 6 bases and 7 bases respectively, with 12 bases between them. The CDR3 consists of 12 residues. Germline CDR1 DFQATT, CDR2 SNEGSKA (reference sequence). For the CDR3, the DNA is TGCAGTGCGAGTCCCGGGGGTGAAAAACTGTTTTTT. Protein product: CSASPGGEKLFF.

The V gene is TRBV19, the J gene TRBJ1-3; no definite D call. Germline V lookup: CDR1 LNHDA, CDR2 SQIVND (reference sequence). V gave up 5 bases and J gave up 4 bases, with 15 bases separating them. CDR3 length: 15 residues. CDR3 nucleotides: TGTGCCAGTAGTCCCGCTGGAGACCCAGGAAACACCATATATTTT. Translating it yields CASSPAGDPGNTIYF. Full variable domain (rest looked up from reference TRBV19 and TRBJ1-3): DGGITQSPKYLFRKEGQNVTLSCEQNLNHDAMYWYRQDPGQGLRLIYYSQIVNDFQKGDIAEGYSVSREKKESFPLTVTSAQKNPTAFYLCASSPAGDPGNTIYFGEGSWLTVV.

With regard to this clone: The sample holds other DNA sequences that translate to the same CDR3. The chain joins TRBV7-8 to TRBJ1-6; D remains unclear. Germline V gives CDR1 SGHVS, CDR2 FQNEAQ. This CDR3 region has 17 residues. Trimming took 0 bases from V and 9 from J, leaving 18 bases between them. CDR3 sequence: CASSLAPTLGVASPLHF. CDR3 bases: TGTGCCAGCAGCTTAGCCCCCACTCTCGGGGTCGCTTCACCCCTCCACTTT.

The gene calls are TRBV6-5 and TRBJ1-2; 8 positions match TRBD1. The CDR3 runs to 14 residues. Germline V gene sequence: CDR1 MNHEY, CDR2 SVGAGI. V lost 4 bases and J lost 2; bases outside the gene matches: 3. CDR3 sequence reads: CASSWTGRNYGYTF. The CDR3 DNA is TGTGCCAGCAGTTGGACAGGGCGAAACTATGGCTACACCTTC.

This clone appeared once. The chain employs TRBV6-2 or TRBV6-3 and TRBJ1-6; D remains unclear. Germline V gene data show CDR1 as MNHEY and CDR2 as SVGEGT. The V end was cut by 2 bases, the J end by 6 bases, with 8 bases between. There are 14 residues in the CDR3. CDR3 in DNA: TGTGCCAGCAGTTACGAACAAGTTAATTCACCCCTCCACTTT. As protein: CASSYEQVNSPLHF.

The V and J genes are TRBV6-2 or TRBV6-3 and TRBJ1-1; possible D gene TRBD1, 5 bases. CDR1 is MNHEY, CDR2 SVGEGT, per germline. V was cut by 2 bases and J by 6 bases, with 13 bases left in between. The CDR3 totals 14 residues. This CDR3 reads CASSYGARGSEAFF. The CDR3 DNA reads TGTGCCAGCAGTTACGGGGCGCGGGGGTCTGAAGCTTTCTTT.

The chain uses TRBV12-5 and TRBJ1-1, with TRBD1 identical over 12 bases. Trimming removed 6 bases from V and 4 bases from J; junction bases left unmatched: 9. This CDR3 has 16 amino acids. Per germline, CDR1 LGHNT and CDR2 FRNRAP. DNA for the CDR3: TGTGCTAGTGGCTCCGGGACAGGGGGCGCGGGCACTGAAGCTTTCTTT. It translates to CASGSGTGGAGTEAFF.

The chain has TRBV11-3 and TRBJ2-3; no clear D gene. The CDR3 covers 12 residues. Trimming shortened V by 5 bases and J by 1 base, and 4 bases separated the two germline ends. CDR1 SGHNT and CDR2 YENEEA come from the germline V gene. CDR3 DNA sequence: TGTGCCAGCAGCCTACGCACAGATACGCAGTATTTT. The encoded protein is CASSLRTDTQYF.

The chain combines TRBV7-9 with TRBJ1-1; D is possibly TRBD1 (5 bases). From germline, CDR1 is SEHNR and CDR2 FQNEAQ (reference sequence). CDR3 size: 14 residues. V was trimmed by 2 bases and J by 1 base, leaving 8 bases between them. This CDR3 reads CASSLPRENTEAFF. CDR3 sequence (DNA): TGTGCCAGCAGCTTACCCAGGGAGAACACTGAAGCTTTCTTT.

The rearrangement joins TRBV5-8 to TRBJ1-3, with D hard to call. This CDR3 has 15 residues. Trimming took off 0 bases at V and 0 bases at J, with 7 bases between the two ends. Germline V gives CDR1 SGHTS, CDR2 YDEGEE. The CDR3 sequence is CASSLGTYSGNTIYF. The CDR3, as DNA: TGTGCCAGCAGCTTGGGAACATACTCTGGAAACACCATATATTTT.

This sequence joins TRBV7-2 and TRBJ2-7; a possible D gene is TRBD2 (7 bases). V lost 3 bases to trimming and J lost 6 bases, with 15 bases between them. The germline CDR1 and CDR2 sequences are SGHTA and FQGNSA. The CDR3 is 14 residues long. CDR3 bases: TGTGCCAGCAGCTTGGGGGGAGGGGGGGGCGAGCAGTACTTC. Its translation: CASSLGGGGGEQYF.

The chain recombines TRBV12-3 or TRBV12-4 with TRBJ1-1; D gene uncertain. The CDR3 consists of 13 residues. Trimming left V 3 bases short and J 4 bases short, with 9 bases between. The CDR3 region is CASSLGGATEAFF. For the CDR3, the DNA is TGTGCCAGCAGTTTGGGAGGCGCCACTGAAGCTTTCTTT.

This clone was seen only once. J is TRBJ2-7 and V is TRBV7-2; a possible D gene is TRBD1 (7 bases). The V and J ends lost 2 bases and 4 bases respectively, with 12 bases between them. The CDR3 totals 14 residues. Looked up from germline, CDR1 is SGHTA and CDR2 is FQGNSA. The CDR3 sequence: CASSLQTGRYEQYF. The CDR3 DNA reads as TGTGCCAGCAGCTTACAGACAGGGAGGTACGAGCAGTACTTC.

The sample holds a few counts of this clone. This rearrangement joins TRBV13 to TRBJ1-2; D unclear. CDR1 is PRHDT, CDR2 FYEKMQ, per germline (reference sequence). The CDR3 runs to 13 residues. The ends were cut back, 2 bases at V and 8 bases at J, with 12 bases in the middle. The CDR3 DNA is TGTGCCAGCAGCTTAATCTCCGTCGGGGGCTACACCTTC. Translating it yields CASSLISVGGYTF.

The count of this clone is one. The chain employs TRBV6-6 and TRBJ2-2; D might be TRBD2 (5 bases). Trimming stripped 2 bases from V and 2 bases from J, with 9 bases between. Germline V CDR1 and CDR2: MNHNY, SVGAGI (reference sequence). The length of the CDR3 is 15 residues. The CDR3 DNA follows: TGTGCCAGCAGTTACGGTAGCGTTAACACCGGGGAGCTGTTTTTT. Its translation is CASSYGSVNTGELFF.

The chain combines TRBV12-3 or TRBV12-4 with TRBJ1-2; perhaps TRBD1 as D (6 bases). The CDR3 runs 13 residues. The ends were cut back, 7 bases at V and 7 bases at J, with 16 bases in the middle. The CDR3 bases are TGTGCCAGCACGCCGGGGGGCGATATTGGCTACACCTTC. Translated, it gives CASTPGGDIGYTF.

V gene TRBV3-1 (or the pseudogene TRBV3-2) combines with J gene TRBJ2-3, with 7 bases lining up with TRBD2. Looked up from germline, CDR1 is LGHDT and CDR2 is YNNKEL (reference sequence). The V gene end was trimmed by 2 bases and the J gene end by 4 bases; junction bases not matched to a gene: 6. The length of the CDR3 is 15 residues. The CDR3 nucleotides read TGTGCCAGCAGCCAACTGGCGGGAGTTGCAGATACGCAGTATTTT. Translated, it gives CASSQLAGVADTQYF.

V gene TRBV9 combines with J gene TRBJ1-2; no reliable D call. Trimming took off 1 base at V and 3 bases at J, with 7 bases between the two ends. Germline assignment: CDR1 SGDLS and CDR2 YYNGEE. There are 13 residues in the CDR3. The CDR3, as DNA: TGTGCCAGCAGCGTACAGGAAGACTATGGCTACACCTTC. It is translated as CASSVQEDYGYTF.

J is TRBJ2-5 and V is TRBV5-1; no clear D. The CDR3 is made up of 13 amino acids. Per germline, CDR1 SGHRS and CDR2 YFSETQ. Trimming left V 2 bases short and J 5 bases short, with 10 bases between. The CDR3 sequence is CASSFSLEETQYF. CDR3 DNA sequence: TGCGCCAGCAGCTTTTCCCTCGAGGAGACCCAGTACTTC.

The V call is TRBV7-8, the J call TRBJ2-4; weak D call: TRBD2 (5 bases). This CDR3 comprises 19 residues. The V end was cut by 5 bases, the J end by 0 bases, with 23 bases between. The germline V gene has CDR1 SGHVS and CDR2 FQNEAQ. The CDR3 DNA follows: TGTGCCAGCAGCCCACAGCGGATATGGCCCGTTCTAGCCAAAAACATTCAGTACTTC. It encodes CASSPQRIWPVLAKNIQYF.